Included here is one T cell receptor beta chain sequence, with context. The V segment lost 7 bases and the J segment 3 bases; nucleotides outside the gene matches: 12. The germline V gene encodes CDR1 LNHDA and CDR2 SQIVND (reference sequence). The CDR3 extends over 16 amino acids. Assay: immunoSEQ multiplex PCR; the TCRdb copy retains only in-frame clones and omits some. Counted here are over 45,000 clones, about 90% occurring once; the ten biggest clones make up 2.8%. The record originates from a study of T cell changes during pregnancy in multiple sclerosis. This rearrangement joins TRBV19 to TRBJ1-2, with TRBD1 matching 9 bases. This TCR derives from a female donor in good health, enrolled as a control in a pregnancy study. The sequences come from peripheral blood, collected in the third trimester of pregnancy. Here the CDR3 DNA reads TGTGCCAGTATCGCCCGACAGGGGGAAGGAGACTATGGCTACACCTTC. It codes for CASIARQGEGDYGYTF.